This T cell receptor (beta chain) was profiled in a study of blood T cell repertoires in COVID-19. Study context: Sites in the United States, Italy and Spain provided acute and convalescent COVID-19 samples. In each case, the material was cDNA or gDNA derived from T cells, B-cell-depleted T cells, or PBMCs.

Germline-derived CDR1 and CDR2 are LNHDA and SQIVND (reference sequence). This CDR3 has 16 amino acids. V lost 3 bases, J lost 4 bases, and 9 bases stayed unmatched. Authors' analysis steps: Quantification of nucleated cells was approximated via reference gene primer amplification. Profiled with immunoSEQ multiplex PCR; TCRdb holds only in-frame clones, not every one. V and J calls plus clone size are reproduced from that table; the DNA served to infer D and trimming. In the table there are 20,000 to 25,000 clones, approximately 88% of which are singletons. The source of this sequence is a man aged 35-49 years with acute or convalescent COVID-19. This chain uses TRBV19 with TRBJ2-4; 7 positions agree with TRBD1. The sample was peripheral blood. The CDR3 region is CASSILGTETKNIQYF. CDR3 coding DNA: TGTGCCAGTAGTATCCTAGGGACAGAAACTAAAAACATTCAGTACTTC.